This section outlines one TCR beta chain sequence together with its context. As yet, its antigen is unknown. This sample stems from a study of T cells after yellow fever vaccination. Study background: Fractions with few cells were prepared using SMART-Seq v4 Ultra Low Input. Overall study findings and caveats: Most primary-vaccination clones reappeared after the booster (approximately 95% CD4, about 88% CD8). Repertoires obtained by FACS sorting could include abundant clonotypes that entered as contaminants from the bulk population.

The V and J ends lost 3 bases and 0 bases respectively, with 11 bases between them. This CDR3 spans 15 amino acids. A single record per CDR3 protein comes from TCRdb applying MiXCR to the 5' RACE reads. The sample gives around 320,000 distinct CDR3 sequences, roughly a tenth of which show up once; around 3.2% is in the top ten. This TCR was recovered from a man aged 18 to 29 who received the YFV17D yellow fever vaccine. Sequencing used CD4+ T cells sorted from PBMCs, obtained 45 days after the yellow fever booster vaccination. The chain has TRBV12-3 or TRBV12-4 and TRBJ1-1; D is unclear. CDR3 DNA sequence: TGTGCCAGCAGTTTGTTCTTTCAAGTGAACACTGAAGCTTTCTTT. Translation gives CASSLFFQVNTEAFF.